In this sample, the clone carrying this TCR beta chain turned up a few times. V shed 0 bases and J shed 2 bases, with 11 bases lying between them. Germline loops: CDR1 LGHDT, CDR2 YNNKEL (reference sequence). The length of the CDR3 is 15 residues. This entry comes from a study of identical twins. TCRdb independently ran MiXCR on the 5' RACE reads; one entry per CDR3 protein. The sample yields some 300,000 distinct CDR3 sequences, 12% seen once. Healthy Caucasian donors formed the entire cohort. These data also featured in a second study, about yellow fever vaccine responses in identical twins. That source reports: As reported, the vaccine T cell response of twins seemed partly convergent and partly personalized.

This clonotype originated in a woman younger than 35 in good health. The chain recombines TRBV3-1 with TRBJ2-7; no clear D. The sample was CD8+ T cells sorted from blood. The DNA for the CDR3 is TGTGCCAGCAGCCAAGAAACTGGGGATACCTACGAGCAGTACTTC. This translates into CASSQETGDTYEQYF.